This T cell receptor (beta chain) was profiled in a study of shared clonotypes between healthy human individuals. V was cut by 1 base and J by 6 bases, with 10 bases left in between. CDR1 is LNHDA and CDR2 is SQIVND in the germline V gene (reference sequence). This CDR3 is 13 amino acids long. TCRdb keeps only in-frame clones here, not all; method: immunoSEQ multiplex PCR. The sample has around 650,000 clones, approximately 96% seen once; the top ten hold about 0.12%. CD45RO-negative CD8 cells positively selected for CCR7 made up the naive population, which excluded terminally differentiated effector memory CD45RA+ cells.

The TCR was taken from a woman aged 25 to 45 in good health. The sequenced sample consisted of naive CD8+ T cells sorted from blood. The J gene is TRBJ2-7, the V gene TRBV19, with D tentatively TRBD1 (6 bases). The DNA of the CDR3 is TGTGCCAGTAGTATAGTGGGGACATCCGAGCAGTACTTC. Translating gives CASSIVGTSEQYF.